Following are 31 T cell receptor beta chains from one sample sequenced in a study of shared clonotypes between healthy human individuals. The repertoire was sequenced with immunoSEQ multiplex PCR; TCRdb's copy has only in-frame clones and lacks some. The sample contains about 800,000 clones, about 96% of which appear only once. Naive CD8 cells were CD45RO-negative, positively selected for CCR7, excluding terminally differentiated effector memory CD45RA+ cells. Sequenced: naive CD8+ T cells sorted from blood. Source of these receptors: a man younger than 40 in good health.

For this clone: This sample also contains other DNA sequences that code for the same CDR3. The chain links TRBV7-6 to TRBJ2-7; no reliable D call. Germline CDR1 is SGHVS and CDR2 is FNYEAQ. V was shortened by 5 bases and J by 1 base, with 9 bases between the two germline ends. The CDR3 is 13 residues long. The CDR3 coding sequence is TGTGCCAGCAGCCCCGGTACTTCCTACGAGCAGTACTTC. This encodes CASSPGTSYEQYF.

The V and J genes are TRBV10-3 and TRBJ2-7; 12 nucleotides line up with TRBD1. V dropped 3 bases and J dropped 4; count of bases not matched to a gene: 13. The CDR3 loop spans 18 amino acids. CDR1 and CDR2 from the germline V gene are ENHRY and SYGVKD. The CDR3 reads CAISDNQGQGARWYEQYF. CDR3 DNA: TGTGCCATCAGTGACAATCAGGGACAGGGGGCGCGGTGGTACGAGCAGTACTTC.

CDR3 in amino acids: CASGSTGELFF. The CDR3, as DNA: TGTGCCAGCGGCTCAACCGGGGAGCTGTTTTTT. This chain connects TRBV7-9 to TRBJ2-2; D uncertain. Germline CDR1 and CDR2: SEHNR and FQNEAQ (reference sequence). This CDR3 is 11 amino acids long. Trimming shortened V by 8 bases and J by 5 bases, and 6 bases separated the two germline ends.

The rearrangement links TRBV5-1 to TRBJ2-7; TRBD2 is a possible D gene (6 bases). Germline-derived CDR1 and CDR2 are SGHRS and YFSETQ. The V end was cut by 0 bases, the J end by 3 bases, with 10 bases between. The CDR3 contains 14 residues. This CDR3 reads CASSLAIADYEQYF. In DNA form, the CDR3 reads TGCGCCAGCAGCTTGGCAATAGCGGACTACGAGCAGTACTTC.

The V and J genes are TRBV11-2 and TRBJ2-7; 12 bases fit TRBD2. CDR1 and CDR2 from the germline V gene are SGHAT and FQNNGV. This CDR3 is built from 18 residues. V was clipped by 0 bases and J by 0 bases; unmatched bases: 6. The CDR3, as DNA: TGTGCCAGCAGCTTAGACGGGCTAGCGGGAGGGCTCTCCTACGAGCAGTACTTC. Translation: CASSLDGLAGGLSYEQYF. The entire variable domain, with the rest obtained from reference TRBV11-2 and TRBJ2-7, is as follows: EAGVAQSPRYKIIEKRQSVAFWCNPISGHATLYWYQQILGQGPKLLIQFQNNGVVDDSQLPKDRFSAERLKGVDSTLKIQPAKLEDSAVYLCASSLDGLAGGLSYEQYFGPGTRLTVT.

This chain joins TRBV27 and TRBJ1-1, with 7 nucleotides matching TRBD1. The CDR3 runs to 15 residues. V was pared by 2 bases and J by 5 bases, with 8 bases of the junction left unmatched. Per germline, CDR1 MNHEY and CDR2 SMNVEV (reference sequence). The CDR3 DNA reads TGTGCCAGCAGTTTAGTTAGGGGGCGGAATACTGAAGCTTTCTTT. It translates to CASSLVRGRNTEAFF.

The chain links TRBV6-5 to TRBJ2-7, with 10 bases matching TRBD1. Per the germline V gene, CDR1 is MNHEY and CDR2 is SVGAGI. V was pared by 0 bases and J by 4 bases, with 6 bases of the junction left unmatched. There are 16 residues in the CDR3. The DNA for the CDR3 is TGTGCCAGCAGTTACTCCTCCGGGGACAGGGGTTACGAGCAGTACTTC. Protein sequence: CASSYSSGDRGYEQYF.

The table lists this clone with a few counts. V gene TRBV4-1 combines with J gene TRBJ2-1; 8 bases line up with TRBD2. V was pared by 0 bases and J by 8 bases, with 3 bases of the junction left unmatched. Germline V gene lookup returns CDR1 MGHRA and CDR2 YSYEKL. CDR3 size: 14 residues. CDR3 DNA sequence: TGCGCCAGCAGCCAAGATCGGGGGGGAGATGAGCAGTTCTTC. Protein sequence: CASSQDRGGDEQFF.

This CDR3 reads CASSVGTGTEAFF. In nucleotides, the CDR3 is TGTGCCAGCAGCGTAGGGACGGGCACTGAAGCTTTCTTT. The chain recombines TRBV9 with TRBJ1-1; no definite D call. The V gene's germline CDR1 is SGDLS and CDR2 YYNGEE. The length of the CDR3 is 13 residues. V dropped 0 bases and J dropped 4 bases, with 7 bases sitting between them.

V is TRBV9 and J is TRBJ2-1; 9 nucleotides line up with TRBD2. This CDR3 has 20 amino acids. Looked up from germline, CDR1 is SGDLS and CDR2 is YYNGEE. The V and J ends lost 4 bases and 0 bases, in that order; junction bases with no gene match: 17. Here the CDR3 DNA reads TGTGCCAGCAGCCCCCTTCTAAGGACTAGCGTACCGAGCTCCTACAATGAGCAGTTCTTC. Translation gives CASSPLLRTSVPSSYNEQFF.

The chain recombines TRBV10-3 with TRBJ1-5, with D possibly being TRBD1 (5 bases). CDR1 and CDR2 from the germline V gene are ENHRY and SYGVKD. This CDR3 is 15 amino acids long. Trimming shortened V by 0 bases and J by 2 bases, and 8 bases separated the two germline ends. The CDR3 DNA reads TGTGCCATCAGTGAGTCGGGGGACGGCAATCAGCCCCAGCATTTT. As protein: CAISESGDGNQPQHF.

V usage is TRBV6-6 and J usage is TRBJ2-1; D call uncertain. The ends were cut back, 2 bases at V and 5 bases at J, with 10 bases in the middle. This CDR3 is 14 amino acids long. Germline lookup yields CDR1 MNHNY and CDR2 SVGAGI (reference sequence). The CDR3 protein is CASSYPTQDNEQFF. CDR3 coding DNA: TGTGCCAGCAGTTACCCGACCCAGGACAATGAGCAGTTCTTC.

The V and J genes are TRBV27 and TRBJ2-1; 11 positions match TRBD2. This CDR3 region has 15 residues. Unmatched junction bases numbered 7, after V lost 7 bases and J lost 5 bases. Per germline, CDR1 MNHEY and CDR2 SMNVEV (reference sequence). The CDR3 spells CASTTTSGADNEQFF. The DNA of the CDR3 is TGTGCCAGCACCACGACTAGCGGGGCCGACAATGAGCAGTTCTTC.

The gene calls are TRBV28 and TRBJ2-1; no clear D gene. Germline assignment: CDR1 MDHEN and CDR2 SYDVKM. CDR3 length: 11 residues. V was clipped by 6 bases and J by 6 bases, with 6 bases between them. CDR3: CASRDFNEQFF. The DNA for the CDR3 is TGTGCCAGCAGAGATTTCAATGAGCAGTTCTTC.

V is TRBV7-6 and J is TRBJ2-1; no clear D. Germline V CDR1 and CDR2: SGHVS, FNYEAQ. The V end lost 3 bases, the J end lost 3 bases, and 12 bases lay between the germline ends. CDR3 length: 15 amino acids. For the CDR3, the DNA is TGTGCCAGCAGCTTGACTGGGGAAATCTACAATGAGCAGTTCTTC. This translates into CASSLTGEIYNEQFF.

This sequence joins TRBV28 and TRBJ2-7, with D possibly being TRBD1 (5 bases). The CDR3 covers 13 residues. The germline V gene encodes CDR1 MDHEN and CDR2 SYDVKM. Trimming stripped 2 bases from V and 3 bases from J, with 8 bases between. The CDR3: CASSLQGDYEQYF. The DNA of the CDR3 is TGTGCCAGCAGTTTACAAGGGGACTACGAGCAGTACTTC.

CDR3 nucleotides: TGTGCCAGCAAACCGGGGGGGAGCCTATACGATACGCAGTATTTT. Translation gives CASKPGGSLYDTQYF. V is TRBV28 and J is TRBJ2-3; TRBD2 aligns across 8 bases. With 7 bases clipped from V and 6 bases from J, the junction kept 12 bases outside the gene matches. The CDR3 is 15 residues long. Germline CDR1 is MDHEN and CDR2 is SYDVKM.

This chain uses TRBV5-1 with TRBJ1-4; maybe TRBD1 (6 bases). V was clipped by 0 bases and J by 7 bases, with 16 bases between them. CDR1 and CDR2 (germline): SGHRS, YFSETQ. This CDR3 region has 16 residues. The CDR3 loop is CASSLDWGRGREKLFF. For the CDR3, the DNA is TGCGCCAGCAGCTTGGATTGGGGCAGGGGACGTGAAAAACTGTTTTTT.

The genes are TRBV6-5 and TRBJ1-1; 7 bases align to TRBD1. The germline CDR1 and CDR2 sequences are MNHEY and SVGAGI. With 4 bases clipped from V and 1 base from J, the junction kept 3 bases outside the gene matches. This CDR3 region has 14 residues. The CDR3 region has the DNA TGTGCCAGCAGTTCAGGGGGAGGGAACACTGAAGCTTTCTTT. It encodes CASSSGGGNTEAFF.

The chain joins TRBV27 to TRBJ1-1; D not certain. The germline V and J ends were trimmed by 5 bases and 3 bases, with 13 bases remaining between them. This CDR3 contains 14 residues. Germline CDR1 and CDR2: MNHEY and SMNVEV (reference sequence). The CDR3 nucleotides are TGTGCCAGCAGTGTCAGGACTCCGGACACTGAAGCTTTCTTT. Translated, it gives CASSVRTPDTEAFF.

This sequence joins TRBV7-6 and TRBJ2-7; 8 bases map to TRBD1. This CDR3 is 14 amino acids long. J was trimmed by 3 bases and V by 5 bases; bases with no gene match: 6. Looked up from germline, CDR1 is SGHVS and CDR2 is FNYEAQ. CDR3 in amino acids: CASSRGQGRYEQYF. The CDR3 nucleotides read TGTGCCAGCAGCAGAGGACAGGGCCGCTACGAGCAGTACTTC.

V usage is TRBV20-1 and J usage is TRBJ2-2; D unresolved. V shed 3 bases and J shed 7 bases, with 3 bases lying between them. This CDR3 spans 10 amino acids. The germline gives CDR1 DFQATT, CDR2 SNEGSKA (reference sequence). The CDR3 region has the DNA TGCAGTGCTAGGGGCGGGGAGCTGTTTTTT. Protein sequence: CSARGGELFF.

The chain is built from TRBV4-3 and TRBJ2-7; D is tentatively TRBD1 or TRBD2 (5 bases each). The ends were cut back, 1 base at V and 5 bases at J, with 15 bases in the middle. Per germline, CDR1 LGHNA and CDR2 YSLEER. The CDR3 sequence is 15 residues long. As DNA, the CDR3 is TGCGCCAGCAGCCAAGCAGGGAGTGGACTTAACGAGCAGTACTTC. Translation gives CASSQAGSGLNEQYF.

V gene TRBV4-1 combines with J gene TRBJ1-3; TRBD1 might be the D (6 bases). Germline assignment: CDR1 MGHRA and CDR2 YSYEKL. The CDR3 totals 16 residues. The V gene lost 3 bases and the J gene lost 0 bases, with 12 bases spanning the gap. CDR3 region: CASSHQRDNSGNTIYF. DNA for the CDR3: TGCGCCAGCAGCCACCAAAGGGACAACTCTGGAAACACCATATATTTT.

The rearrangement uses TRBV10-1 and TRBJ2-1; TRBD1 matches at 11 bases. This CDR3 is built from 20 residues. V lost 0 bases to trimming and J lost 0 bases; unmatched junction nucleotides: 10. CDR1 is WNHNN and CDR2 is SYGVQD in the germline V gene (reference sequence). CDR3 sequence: CASSESTDRGPYSSYNEQFF. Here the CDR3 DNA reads TGCGCCAGCAGTGAGTCGACGGACAGGGGGCCCTATAGCTCCTACAATGAGCAGTTCTTC.

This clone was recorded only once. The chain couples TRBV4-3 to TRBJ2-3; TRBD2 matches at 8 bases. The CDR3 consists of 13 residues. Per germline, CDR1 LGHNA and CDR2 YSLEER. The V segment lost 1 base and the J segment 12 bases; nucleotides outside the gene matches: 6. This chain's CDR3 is CASSQVLAGPQYF. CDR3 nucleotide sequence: TGCGCCAGCAGCCAAGTCCTAGCGGGCCCCCAGTATTTT.

The CDR3 sequence is CASTWDSNQETQYF. Written as DNA, the CDR3 is TGTGCCAGCACCTGGGACAGTAATCAAGAGACCCAGTACTTC. The chain employs TRBV27 and TRBJ2-5; 7 bases are shared with TRBD1. Germline CDR1 is MNHEY and CDR2 is SMNVEV (reference sequence). With V trimmed by 7 bases and J by 2 bases, 7 bases remained unmatched. CDR3 length equals 14 residues.

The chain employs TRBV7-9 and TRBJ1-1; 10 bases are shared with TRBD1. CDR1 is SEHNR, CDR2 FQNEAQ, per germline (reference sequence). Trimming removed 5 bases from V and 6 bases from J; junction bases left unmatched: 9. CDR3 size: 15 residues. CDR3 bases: TGTGCCAGCAGCACCGGGACAGGGGAATCGGCTGAAGCTTTCTTT. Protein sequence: CASSTGTGESAEAFF.

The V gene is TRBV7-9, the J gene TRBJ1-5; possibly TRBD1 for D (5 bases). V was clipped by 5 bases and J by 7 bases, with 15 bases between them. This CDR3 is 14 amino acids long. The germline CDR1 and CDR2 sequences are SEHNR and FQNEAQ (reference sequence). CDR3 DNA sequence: TGTGCCAGCAGCCCGCCGGGGACTGGGCAGCCCCAGCATTTT. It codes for CASSPPGTGQPQHF. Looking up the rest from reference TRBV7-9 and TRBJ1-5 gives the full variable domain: DTGVSQNPRHKITKRGQNVTFRCDPISEHNRLYWYRQTLGQGPEFLTYFQNEAQLEKSRLLSDRFSAERPKGSFSTLEIQRTEQGDSAMYLCASSPPGTGQPQHFGDGTRLSIL.

The CDR3 protein is CASSYSGTGGNEQFF. The CDR3 DNA reads TGTGCCAGCAGTTACTCGGGGACAGGGGGCAATGAGCAGTTCTTC. The rearrangement links TRBV6-5 to TRBJ2-1; 11 nucleotides agree with TRBD1. J was trimmed by 6 bases and V by 0 bases; bases with no gene match: 1. Germline V gives CDR1 MNHEY, CDR2 SVGAGI. This CDR3 region has 15 residues.

CDR3 nucleotide sequence: TGTGCCAGCAGCGCGGGGTCCTACGAGCAGTACTTC. It yields the protein CASSAGSYEQYF. The V call is TRBV28, the J call TRBJ2-7, with D perhaps TRBD2 (6 bases). CDR1 is MDHEN and CDR2 is SYDVKM in the germline V gene. Trimming stripped 6 bases from V and 1 base from J, with 7 bases between. The CDR3 loop spans 12 amino acids.